The subject of this entry is one T cell receptor beta chain. The data originate from a study of blood T cell repertoires in COVID-19. About the study: Both acute and convalescent COVID-19 samples were obtained from the United States, Italy and Spain. Sample material is recorded as cDNA or gDNA derived from T cells, B-cell-depleted T cells, or PBMCs.

Seattle patient enrollment occurred during active infection, with longitudinal follow-up thereafter. In the original analysis: Estimates of nucleated cell counts were drawn from the amplification of reference gene primers. Clones were sequenced by immunoSEQ multiplex PCR, and TCRdb holds only the in-frame ones, with some missing. V, J and clone size were drawn from that table, and D and trimming were deduced from the DNA. The data hold about 180,000 clones, with about 81% observed a single time. Germline loops: CDR1 LGHNA, CDR2 YSLEER. The V segment lost 4 bases and the J segment 7 bases; nucleotides outside the gene matches: 12. The CDR3 totals 16 residues.

This chain uses TRBV4-3 with TRBJ2-1, with TRBD2 matching 8 bases. The origin of this receptor is a woman aged 80 or over with COVID-19, enrolled during active disease. The specimen was peripheral blood. This CDR3 is CASSPGASGGGNEQFF. The CDR3 DNA is TGCGCCAGCAGCCCCGGGGCCAGCGGGGGAGGAAATGAGCAGTTCTTC.